The sequence of this T cell receptor beta chain was determined in a study of shared clonotypes between healthy human individuals. The CDR3 has 13 residues. V lost 3 bases and J lost 5; bases outside the gene matches: 4. Per germline, CDR1 SGDLS and CDR2 YYNGEE. CD45RO-negative CD8 cells positively selected for CCR7 made up the naive population, which excluded terminally differentiated effector memory CD45RA+ cells. With regard to this clone: Other DNA sequences in this sample translate to the same CDR3.

Using immunoSEQ multiplex PCR, the repertoire was profiled, and TCRdb retains in-frame clones only, with some absent. The repertoire has about 1,800,000 clones, about 95% of them found once; the top ten carry more than 0.95%. The specimen was naive CD8+ T cells sorted from blood. The clonotype originates from a man between 18 and 35 years old in good health. The chain is built from TRBV9 and TRBJ1-1, with 7 bases identical to TRBD1. The CDR3 DNA reads as TGTGCCAGCAGCGCAGGGGGGACAACTGAAGCTTTCTTT. This encodes CASSAGGTTEAFF. The variable domain in full, completed from reference TRBV9 and TRBJ1-1, reads DSGVTQTPKHLITATGQRVTLRCSPRSGDLSVYWYQQSLDQGLQFLIQYYNGEERAKGNILERFSAQQFPDLHSELNLSSLELGDSALYFCASSAGGTTEAFFGQGTRLTVV.